This T cell receptor (beta chain) was captured by sequencing in a study of early T cells in non-severe SARS-CoV-2 infection. Study summary: Unsorted whole-blood RNA was sequenced in bulk, leaving chains unpaired. Study-wide points: VDJdb-based matching was biased toward anti-spike CD8 responses and missed private and CD4 specificities.

A word on this clonotype: Antigen: not known.

Unique molecular identifiers were affixed to single, distinct cDNA molecules. TCRdb ran MiXCR on the 5' RACE reads and lists one entry per CDR3 protein. The table lists 66,000 or so distinct CDR3 sequences, roughly a tenth of them singletons, with about 1.5% in the top ten. CDR1 is LNHNV and CDR2 is YYDKDF in the germline V gene (reference sequence). This CDR3 is 16 amino acids long. With 0 bases removed from V and 11 bases from J, the gap between germline ends came to 20 bases. The TCR sequence derives from an adult who was a healthcare worker with PCR-confirmed SARS-CoV-2 infection or an uninfected control (not recorded which). The chain employs TRBV15 and TRBJ1-3, with D possibly TRBD1 on 6 matching bases. Sequenced input: whole blood. The CDR3 DNA is TGTGCCACCAGCAGAGAGCAGGGGTCCCTCGGAAGTTCCATATATTTT. It is translated as CATSREQGSLGSSIYF.